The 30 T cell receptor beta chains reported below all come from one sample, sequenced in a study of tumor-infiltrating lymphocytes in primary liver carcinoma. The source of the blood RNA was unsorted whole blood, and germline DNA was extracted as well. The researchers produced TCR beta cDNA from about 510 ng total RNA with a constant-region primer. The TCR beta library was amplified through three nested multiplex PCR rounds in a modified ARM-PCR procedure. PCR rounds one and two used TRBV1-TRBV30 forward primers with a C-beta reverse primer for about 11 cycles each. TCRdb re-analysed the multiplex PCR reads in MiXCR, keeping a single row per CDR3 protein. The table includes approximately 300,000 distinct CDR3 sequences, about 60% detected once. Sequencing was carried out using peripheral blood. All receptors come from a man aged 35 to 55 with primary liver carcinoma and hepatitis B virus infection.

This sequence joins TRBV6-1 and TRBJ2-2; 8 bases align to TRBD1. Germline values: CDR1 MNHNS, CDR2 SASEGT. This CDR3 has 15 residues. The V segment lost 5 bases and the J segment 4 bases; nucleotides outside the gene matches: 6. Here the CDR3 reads CASSTRGPSTGELFF. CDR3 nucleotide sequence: TGTGCCAGCAGTACCAGGGGGCCGAGCACCGGGGAGCTGTTTTTT.

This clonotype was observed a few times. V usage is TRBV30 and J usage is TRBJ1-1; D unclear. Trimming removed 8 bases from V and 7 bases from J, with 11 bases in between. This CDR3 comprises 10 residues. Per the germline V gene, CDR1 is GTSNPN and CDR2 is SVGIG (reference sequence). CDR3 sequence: CAIDRNEAFF. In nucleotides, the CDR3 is TGTGCCATAGACCGGAATGAAGCTTTCTTT.

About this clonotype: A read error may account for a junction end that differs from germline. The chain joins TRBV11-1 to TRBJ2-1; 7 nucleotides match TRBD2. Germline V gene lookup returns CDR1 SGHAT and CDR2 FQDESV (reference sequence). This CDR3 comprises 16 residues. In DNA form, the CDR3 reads TGTGCCAACAGCTCCCTGCGGGAGAGCTCCTACAATGAGGAGTTCTTC. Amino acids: CANSSLRESSYNEEFF. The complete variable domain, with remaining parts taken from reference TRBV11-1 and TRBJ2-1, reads EAEVAQSPRYKITEKSQAVAFWCDPISGHATLYWYRQILGQGPELLVQFQDESVVDDSQLPKDRFSAERLKGVDSTLKIQPAELGDSAMYLCANSSLRESSYNEEFFGPGTRLTVL.

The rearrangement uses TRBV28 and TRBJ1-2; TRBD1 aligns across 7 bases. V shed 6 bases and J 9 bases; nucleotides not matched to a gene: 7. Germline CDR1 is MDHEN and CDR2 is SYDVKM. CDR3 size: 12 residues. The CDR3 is CASRAGGGRYTF. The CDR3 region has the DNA TGTGCCAGCAGGGCAGGGGGAGGGCGCTACACCTTC.

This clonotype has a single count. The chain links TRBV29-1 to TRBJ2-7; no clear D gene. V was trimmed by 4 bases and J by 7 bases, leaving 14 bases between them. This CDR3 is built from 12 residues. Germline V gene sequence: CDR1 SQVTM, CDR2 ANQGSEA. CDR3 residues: CSVGRKRGEQYF. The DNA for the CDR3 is TGCAGCGTTGGACGGAAACGTGGAGAGCAGTACTTC.

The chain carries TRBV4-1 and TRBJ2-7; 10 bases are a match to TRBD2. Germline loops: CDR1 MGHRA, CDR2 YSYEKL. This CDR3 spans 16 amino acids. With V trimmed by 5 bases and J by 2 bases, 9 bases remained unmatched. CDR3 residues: CASSSTLAGVTYEQYF. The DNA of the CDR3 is TGCGCCAGCAGCTCCACTCTAGCGGGAGTAACCTACGAGCAGTACTTC.

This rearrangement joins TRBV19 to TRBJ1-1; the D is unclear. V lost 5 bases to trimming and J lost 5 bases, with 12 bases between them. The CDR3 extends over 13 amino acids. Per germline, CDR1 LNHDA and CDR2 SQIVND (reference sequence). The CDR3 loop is CASSEVGGTEAFF. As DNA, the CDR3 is TGTGCCAGTAGTGAGGTTGGAGGTACTGAAGCTTTCTTT.

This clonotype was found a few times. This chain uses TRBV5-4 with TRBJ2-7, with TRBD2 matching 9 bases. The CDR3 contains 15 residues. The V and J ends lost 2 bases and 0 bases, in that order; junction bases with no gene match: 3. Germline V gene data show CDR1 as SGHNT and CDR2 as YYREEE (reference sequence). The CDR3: CASSFGSGSSYEQYF. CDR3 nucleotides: TGTGCCAGCAGCTTTGGTAGCGGGAGCTCCTACGAGCAGTACTTC. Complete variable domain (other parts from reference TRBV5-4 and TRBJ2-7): ETGVTQSPTHLIKTRGQQVTLRCSSQSGHNTVSWYQQALGQGPQFIFQYYREEENGRGNFPPRFSGLQFPNYSSELNVNALELDDSALYLCASSFGSGSSYEQYFGPGTRLTVT.

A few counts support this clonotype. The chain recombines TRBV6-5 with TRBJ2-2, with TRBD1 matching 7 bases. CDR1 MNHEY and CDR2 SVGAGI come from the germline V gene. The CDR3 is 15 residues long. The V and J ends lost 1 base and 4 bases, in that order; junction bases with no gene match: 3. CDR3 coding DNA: TGTGCCAGCAGTTACTTCCCAGGGGGCACCGGGGAGCTGTTTTTT. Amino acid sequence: CASSYFPGGTGELFF.

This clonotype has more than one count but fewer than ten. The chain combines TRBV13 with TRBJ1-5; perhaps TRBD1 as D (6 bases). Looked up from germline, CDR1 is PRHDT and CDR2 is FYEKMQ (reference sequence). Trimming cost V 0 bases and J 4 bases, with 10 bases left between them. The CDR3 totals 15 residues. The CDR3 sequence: CASSLGFDRNQPQHF. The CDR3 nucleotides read TGTGCCAGCAGCTTAGGTTTCGACAGGAATCAGCCCCAGCATTTT.

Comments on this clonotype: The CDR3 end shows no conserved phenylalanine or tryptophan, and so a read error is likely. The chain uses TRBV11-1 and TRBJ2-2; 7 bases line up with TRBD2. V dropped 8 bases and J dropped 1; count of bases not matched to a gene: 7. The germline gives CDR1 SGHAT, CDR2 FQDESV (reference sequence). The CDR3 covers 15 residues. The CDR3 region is CASRETGGNTGELFL. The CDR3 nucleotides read TGTGCCAGCCGCGAGACGGGGGGGAACACCGGGGAGCTGTTTCTT.

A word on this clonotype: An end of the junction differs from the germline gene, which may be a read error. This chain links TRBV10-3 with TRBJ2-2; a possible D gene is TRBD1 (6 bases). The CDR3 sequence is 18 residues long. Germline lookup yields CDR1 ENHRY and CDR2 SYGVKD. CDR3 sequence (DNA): TGTACCATCAGTGAACTCCCGGGACATTACGCGAACACAGGGGAGCTGTTTTTT. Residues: CTISELPGHYANTGELFF.

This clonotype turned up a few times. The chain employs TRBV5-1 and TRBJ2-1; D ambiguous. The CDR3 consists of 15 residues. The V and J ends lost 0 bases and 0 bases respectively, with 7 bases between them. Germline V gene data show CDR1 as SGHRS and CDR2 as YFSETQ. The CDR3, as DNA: TGCGCCAGCAGCTTGGCGGCTAGCTCCTACAATGAGCAGTTCTTC. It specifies CASSLAASSYNEQFF.

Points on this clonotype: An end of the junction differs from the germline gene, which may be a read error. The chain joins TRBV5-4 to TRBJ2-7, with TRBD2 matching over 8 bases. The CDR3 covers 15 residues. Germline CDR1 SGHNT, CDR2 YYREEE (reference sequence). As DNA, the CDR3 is TGTGTCAGCAGCTTGAGTGATAGCGGGATCGGGGAGCAGTACTTC. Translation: CVSSLSDSGIGEQYF. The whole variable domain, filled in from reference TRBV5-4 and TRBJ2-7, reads ETGVTQSPTHLIKTRGQQVTLRCSSQSGHNTVSWYQQALGQGPQFIFQYYREEENGRGNFPPRFSGLQFPNYSSELNVNALELDDSALYLCVSSLSDSGIGEQYFGPGTRLTVT.

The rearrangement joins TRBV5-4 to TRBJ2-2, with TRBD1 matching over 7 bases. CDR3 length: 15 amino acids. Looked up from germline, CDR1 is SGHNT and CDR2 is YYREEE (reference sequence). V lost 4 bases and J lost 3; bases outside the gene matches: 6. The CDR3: CASSGDRADTGELFF. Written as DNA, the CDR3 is TGTGCCAGCAGCGGTGACAGGGCAGACACCGGGGAGCTGTTTTTT.

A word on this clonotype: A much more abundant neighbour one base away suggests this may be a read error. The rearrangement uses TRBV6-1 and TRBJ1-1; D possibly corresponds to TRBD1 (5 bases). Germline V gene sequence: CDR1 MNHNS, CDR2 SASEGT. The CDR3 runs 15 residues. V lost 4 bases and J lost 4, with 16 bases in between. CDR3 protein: CASSGRQSGRTEAFF. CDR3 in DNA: TGTGCCAGCAGTGGACGCCAGTCGGGGCGCACTGAAGCTTTCTTT.

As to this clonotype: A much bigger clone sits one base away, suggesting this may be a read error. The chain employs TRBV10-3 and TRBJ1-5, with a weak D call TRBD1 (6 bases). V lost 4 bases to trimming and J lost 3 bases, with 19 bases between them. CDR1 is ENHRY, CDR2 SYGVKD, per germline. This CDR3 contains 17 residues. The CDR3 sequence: CAISGGTRGRANQPQHF. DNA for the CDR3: TGTGCCATCAGTGGGGGGACACGTGGGAGGGCCAATCAGCCCCAGCATTTT.

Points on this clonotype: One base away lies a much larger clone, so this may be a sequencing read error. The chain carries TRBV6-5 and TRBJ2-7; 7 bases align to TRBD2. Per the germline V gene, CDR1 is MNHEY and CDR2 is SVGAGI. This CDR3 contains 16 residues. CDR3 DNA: TGTGTCAGCAGTTCACATGATAGCGGGCCCTCCTACGAGCAGTACTTC. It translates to CVSSSHDSGPSYEQYF.

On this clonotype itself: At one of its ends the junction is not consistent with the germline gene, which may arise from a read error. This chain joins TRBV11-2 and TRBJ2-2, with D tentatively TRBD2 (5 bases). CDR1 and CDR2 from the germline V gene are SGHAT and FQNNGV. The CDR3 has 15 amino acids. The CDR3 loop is CASGWTASNTGKLFF. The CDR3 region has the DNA TGTGCCAGCGGCTGGACGGCCTCGAACACCGGGAAGCTGTTTTTT.

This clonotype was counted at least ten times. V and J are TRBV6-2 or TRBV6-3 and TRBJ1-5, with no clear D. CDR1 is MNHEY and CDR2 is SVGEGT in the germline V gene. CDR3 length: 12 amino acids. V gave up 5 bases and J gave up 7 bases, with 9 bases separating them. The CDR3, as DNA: TGTGCCAGCAGTCCTCGTGAGCAGCCCCAGCATTTT. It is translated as CASSPREQPQHF.

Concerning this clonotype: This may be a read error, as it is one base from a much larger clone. This CDR3 is CASSHGTGESHEQYF. The DNA for the CDR3 is TGCGCCAGCAGCCATGGGACAGGGGAATCGCACGAGCAGTACTTC. The chain recombines TRBV4-3 with TRBJ2-7; 10 bases fit TRBD1. V gave up 3 bases and J gave up 5 bases; unmatched junction bases: 7. CDR1 and CDR2 (germline): LGHNA, YSLEER. CDR3 size: 15 residues.

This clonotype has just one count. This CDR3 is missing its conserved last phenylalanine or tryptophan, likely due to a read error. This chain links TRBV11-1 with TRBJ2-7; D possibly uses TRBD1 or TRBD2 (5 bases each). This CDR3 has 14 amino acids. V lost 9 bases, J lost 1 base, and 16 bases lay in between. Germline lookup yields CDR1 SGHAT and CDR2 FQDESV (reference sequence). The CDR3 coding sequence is TGTGCCAGGACCACGGGACGGTCATCCTACGAGCAGTACATC. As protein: CARTTGRSSYEQYI.

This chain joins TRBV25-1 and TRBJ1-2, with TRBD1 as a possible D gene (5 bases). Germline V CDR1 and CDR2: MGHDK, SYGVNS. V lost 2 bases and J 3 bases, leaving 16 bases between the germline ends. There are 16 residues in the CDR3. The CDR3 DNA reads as TGTGCCAGCAGTGAACTATCGGCGGTGGGGGACTATGGCTACACCTTC. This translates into CASSELSAVGDYGYTF.

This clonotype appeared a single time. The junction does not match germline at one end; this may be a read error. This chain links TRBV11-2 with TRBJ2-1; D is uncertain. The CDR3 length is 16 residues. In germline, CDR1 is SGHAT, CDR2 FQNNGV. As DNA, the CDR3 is TGTGCCTGCAGCTTAGAAGGCCGGCGTTCCTACAATGAGCAGTTCTTC. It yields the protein CACSLEGRRSYNEQFF.

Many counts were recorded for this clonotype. CDR3 nucleotide sequence: TGCGCCAGCAGCCAAGAAGGGCGCGGGGAGACCCAGTACTTC. Encoded protein: CASSQEGRGETQYF. V gene TRBV4-1 combines with J gene TRBJ2-5; D is perhaps TRBD2 (5 bases). The CDR3 length is 14 residues. V was shortened by 0 bases and J by 5 bases, with 10 bases between the two germline ends. Germline V gene sequence: CDR1 MGHRA, CDR2 YSYEKL.

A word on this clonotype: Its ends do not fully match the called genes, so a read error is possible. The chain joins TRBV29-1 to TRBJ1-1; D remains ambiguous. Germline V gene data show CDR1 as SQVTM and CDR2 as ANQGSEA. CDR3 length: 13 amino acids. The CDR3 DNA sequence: TGCAGCGTCCAGCTGGTAGTCGGCACTGAAGCTTTATTT. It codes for CSVQLVVGTEALF. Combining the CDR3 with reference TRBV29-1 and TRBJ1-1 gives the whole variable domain SAVISQKPSRDICQRGTSLTIQCQVDSQVTMMFWYRQQPGQSLTLIATANQGSEATYESGFVIDKFPISRPNLTFSTLTVSNMSPEDSSIYLCSVQLVVGTEALFGQGTRLTVV.

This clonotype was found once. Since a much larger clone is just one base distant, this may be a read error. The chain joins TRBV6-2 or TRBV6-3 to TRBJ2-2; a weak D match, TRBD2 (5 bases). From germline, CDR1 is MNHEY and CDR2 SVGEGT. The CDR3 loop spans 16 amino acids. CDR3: CASTPRDGANTGEPFF. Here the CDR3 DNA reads TGTGCCAGCACCCCCCGCGACGGAGCGAACACCGGGGAGCCGTTTTTT.

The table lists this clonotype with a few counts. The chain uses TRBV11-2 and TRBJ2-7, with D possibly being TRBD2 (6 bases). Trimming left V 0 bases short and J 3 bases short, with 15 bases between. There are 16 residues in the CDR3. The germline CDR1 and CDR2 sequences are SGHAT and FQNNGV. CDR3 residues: CASSLDPGDGIYEQYF. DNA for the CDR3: TGTGCCAGCAGCTTAGATCCGGGGGACGGTATCTACGAGCAGTACTTC.

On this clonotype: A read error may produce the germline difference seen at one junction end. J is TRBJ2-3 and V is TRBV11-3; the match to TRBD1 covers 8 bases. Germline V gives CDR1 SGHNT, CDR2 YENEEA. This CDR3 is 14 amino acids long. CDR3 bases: TGTGTCAGCAGCCGTCAGGGGGCCGCAGATACGCAGTATTTT. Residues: CVSSRQGAADTQYF.

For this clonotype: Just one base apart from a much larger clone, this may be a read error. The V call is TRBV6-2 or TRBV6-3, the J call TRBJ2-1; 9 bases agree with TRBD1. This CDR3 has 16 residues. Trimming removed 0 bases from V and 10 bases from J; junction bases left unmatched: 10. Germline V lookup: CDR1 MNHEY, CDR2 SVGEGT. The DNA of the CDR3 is TGTGCCAGCAGTTACTCTTGGACAGGGGCCTCTCTCGAGCAGTTCTTC. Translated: CASSYSWTGASLEQFF.